These T cell receptor beta chains were read from a single sample in a study of blood T cell repertoires in COVID-19. Profiled with immunoSEQ multiplex PCR; TCRdb holds only in-frame clones, not every one. The table records 400,000 to 450,000 clones, about nine tenths of them present only once. Input material: peripheral blood. Receptors originate from a woman in her 30s with active or convalescent COVID-19. Each CDR3 is given with its conserved first and last residue. Fields, in order: D gene, V gene, clone size, J gene, CDR3 DNA, CDR3 protein. The D gene is left open where the match is weak. Size tells how often a clone was seen (once, few, many) or the class of an expanded clone, and some rows leave it out.

-	TRBV19	-	TRBJ2-7	TGTGCCAGTAGGACCCCCGGGGACTACGAGCAGTACTTC	CASRTPGDYEQYF
TRBD1	TRBV7-7	-	TRBJ2-7	TGTGCCAGCAGCCAAGGGACAGGGCTTGAGTACGAGCAGTACTTC	CASSQGTGLEYEQYF
-	TRBV19	-	TRBJ2-3	TGTGCCAGTAGTAGCACGGGGACTAGCACAGATACGCAGTATTTT	CASSSTGTSTDTQYF
-	TRBV5-1	-	TRBJ2-3	TGCGCCAGCAGCTTAATGTCCAGCGGAGCAGATACGCAGTATTTT	CASSLMSSGADTQYF
-	TRBV29-1	-	TRBJ1-1	TGCAGCGTGGCCGGGATCATGAACACTGAAGCTTTCTTT	CSVAGIMNTEAFF
TRBD2	TRBV7-2	-	TRBJ2-3	TGTGCCAGCAGTCTTAGGCTAGCGGGAGTGGATACGCAGTATTTT	CASSLRLAGVDTQYF
-	TRBV29-1	-	TRBJ1-3	TGCAGCGTTGGAGGAAACGGAAACACCATATATTTT	CSVGGNGNTIYF
TRBD1	TRBV4-2	-	TRBJ1-6	TGTGCCAGCAGCCAAGGTTCCGGGACAGATAATTCACCCCTCCACTTT	CASSQGSGTDNSPLHF
TRBD2	TRBV6-5	-	TRBJ2-3	TGTGCCAGCAGGGCGGGAGGGGGAGGCCGAGATACGCAGTATTTT	CASRAGGGGRDTQYF
TRBD2	TRBV7-8	few	TRBJ2-2	TGTGCCAGCAGCCTCTTTCTGGCTAGCGGGACCCTAGGCACCGGGGAGCTGTTTTTT	CASSLFLASGTLGTGELFF
TRBD2	TRBV5-1	-	TRBJ2-1	TGCGCCAGCAGGCCTACTAGCGGGGGTTGGAATGAGCAGTTCTTC	CASRPTSGGWNEQFF
TRBD2	TRBV19	-	TRBJ2-3	TGTGCCAGTAGTATACCGGGACTAGCACCAGATACGCAGTATTTT	CASSIPGLAPDTQYF
-	TRBV10-3	few	TRBJ1-1	TGTGCCATCAGACACAGGGTGAACACTGAAGCTTTCTTT	CAIRHRVNTEAFF
TRBD2	TRBV7-6	-	TRBJ2-5	TGTGCCAGCAGCGTAGGGACTAGCTGGGTAGAGACCCAGTACTTC	CASSVGTSWVETQYF
-	TRBV19	-	TRBJ1-1	TGTGCCAGTAGACCCACGGAGTCTGAAGCTTTCTTT	CASRPTESEAFF
-	TRBV6-1	-	TRBJ2-1	TGTGCCAGCACAAATAGCGGTGAGCAGTTCTTC	CASTNSGEQFF
TRBD1	TRBV19	once	TRBJ2-7	TGTGCCTCCGATCCGGGACAGGGAGTCTACGAGCAGTACTTC	CASDPGQGVYEQYF
-	TRBV27	-	TRBJ2-1	TGTGCCAGCACGGGACTTTCCAATGAGCAGTTCTTC	CASTGLSNEQFF
-	TRBV7-9	-	TRBJ1-1	TGTGCCAGCAGCTTAGTCTGTGAGCTTACCACTGAAGCTTTCTTT	CASSLVCELTTEAFF
-	TRBV7-8	-	TRBJ2-2	TGTGCCAGCAGCTTACCTGCCCGCCAGGGGCCCGCGAACACCGGGGAGCTGTTTTTT	CASSLPARQGPANTGELFF
TRBD2	TRBV4-1	-	TRBJ2-3	TGCGCCAGCAGCCAAGGGGGACTAGCGGGGAGTGTGTCAGATACGCAGTATTTT	CASSQGGLAGSVSDTQYF
-	TRBV9	once	TRBJ1-6	TGTGCCAGCAGCGTAGGTGGGGAGCTGAAAGGGTCACCCCTCCACTTT	CASSVGGELKGSPLHF
TRBD1	TRBV19	-	TRBJ1-1	TGTGCCAGTCGACCGACAGGGGGCTCGACTGAAGCTTTCTTT	CASRPTGGSTEAFF
-	TRBV21-1	-	TRBJ1-5	TGTGCCAGCAGGGTGTTTTCCCCCGGGGATCAGCCCCAGCATTTT	CASRVFSPGDQPQHF
TRBD2	TRBV7-8	-	TRBJ2-5	TGTGCCAGCAGCTTAGTTGTGACTAGCGGTTCCATTCAAGAGACCCAGTACTTC	CASSLVVTSGSIQETQYF
TRBD2	TRBV12-5	-	TRBJ2-3	TGTGCTAGTGGTTTGACGACCGGGAGGGGGGATACGCAGTATTTT	CASGLTTGRGDTQYF
-	TRBV2	-	TRBJ2-3	TGTGCCAGCAACAACGACGGGACGCAGTATTTT	CASNNDGTQYF
TRBD2	TRBV5-6	-	TRBJ2-7	TGTGCCAGCAGCTTATTAGCGGGAACAAACGAGCAGTACTTC	CASSLLAGTNEQYF
TRBD2	TRBV7-9	-	TRBJ2-7	TGTGCCAGCAGCTCCAGCGGGAAGACCTACGAGCAGTACTTC	CASSSSGKTYEQYF
-	TRBV30	once	TRBJ2-3	TGTGCCTGGAGTCTGGGGCCAGATACGCAGTATTTT	CAWSLGPDTQYF
TRBD2	TRBV4-1	-	TRBJ2-5	TGCGCCAGCAGCCAAGGGGATGCGGGGGGAACGCAAGAGACCCAGTACTTC	CASSQGDAGGTQETQYF
-	TRBV19	-	TRBJ2-5	TGTGCCAGTACCGACAGAGGGGGAGAGACCCAGTACTTC	CASTDRGGETQYF
TRBD1	TRBV19	-	TRBJ1-2	TGTGCCAGTCAACAACAGGGGTTGGGCTACACCTTC	CASQQQGLGYTF
-	TRBV5-4	-	TRBJ2-7	TGTGCCAGCAGCTCGGACAGACGGAGGGAGCAGTACTTC	CASSSDRRREQYF
TRBD1	TRBV27	once	TRBJ2-7	TGTGCCAGCAGTTTAAAACAGGGGGAGGACTCCTACGAGCAGTACTTC	CASSLKQGEDSYEQYF
-	TRBV18	-	TRBJ1-1	TGTGCCAGCTCACCAACTAGACAGAACACTGAAGCTTTCTTT	CASSPTRQNTEAFF
-	TRBV5-6	-	TRBJ2-2	TGTGCCAGCAGCTTGATCAGGGCCACCGGGGAGCTGTTTTTT	CASSLIRATGELFF
-	TRBV5-1	once	TRBJ2-4	TGCGCCAGCAGCTTGGTGTCAGGGATGGACATTCAGTACTTC	CASSLVSGMDIQYF
-	TRBV3-1/TRBV3-2	few	TRBJ1-4	TGTGCCAGCAGCCAATTCGCTCGGGGGATGGGTGAAAAACTGTTTTTT	CASSQFARGMGEKLFF
TRBD2	TRBV2	-	TRBJ2-5	TGTGCCAGCAGTGCCGTAGCGGGGCCCCAAGAGACCCAGTACTTC	CASSAVAGPQETQYF
-	TRBV6-5	-	TRBJ1-1	TGTGCCAGCAGTTACGCCGGGGGGGAAGCTTTCTTT	CASSYAGGEAFF